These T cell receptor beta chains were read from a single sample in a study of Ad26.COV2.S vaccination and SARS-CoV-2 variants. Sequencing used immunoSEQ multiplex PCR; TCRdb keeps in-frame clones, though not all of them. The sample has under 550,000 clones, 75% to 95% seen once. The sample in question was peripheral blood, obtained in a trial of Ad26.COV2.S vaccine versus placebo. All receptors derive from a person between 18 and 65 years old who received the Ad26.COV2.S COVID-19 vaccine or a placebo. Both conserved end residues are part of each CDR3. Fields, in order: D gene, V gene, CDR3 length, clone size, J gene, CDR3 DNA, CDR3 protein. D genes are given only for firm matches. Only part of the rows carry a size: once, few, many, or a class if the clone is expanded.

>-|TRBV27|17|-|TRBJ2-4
TGTGCCAGCAGAAGCAACTTAATCGGGGCCGCGGAAAACATTCAGTACTTC
CASRSNLIGAAENIQYF
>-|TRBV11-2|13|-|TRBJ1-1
TGTGCCAGCAGCTTAAAACCGAACACTGAAGCTTTCTTT
CASSLKPNTEAFF
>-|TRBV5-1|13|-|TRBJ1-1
TGCGCCAGCGGGGAGGGGCTGAACACTGAAGCTTTCTTT
CASGEGLNTEAFF
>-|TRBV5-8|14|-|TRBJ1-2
TGTGCCCTAGGGTCCGGCTACAGGGACTATGGCTACACCTTC
CALGSGYRDYGYTF
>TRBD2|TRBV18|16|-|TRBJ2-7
TGTGCCAGCTCACCACAGAGACTAGCGGGACCTGGGGAGCAGTACTTC
CASSPQRLAGPGEQYF
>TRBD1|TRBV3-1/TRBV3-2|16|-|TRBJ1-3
TGTGCCAGCAGCCAACAAGACAGGGGTGGAGGAAACACCATATATTTT
CASSQQDRGGGNTIYF
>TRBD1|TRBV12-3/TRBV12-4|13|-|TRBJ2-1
TGTGCCAGCAGTTTAAACCGGGACAGGGCGCAGTTCTTC
CASSLNRDRAQFF
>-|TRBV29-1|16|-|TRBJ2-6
TGCAGCGTTGTGGTATGGGGGTACTCTGGGGCCAACGTCCTGACTTTC
CSVVVWGYSGANVLTF
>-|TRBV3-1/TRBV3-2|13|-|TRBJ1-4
TGTGCCAGCAGCCAAGAGGGCGTCGAAAAACTGTTTTTT
CASSQEGVEKLFF
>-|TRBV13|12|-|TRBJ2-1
TGTGCCAGCAGCTACCGGCACAATGAGCAGTTCTTC
CASSYRHNEQFF
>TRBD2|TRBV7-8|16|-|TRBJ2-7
TGTGCCAGCAGCTTAAGTGCTAGCGGGCGCCCCTACGAGCAGTACTTC
CASSLSASGRPYEQYF
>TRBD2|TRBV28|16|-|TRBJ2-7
TGTGCCAGCAGTCAATACAGGAGAGCGGGAGACTACGAGCAGTACTTC
CASSQYRRAGDYEQYF
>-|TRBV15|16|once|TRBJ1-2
TGTGCCACCAGCAGAGCGACAGGCTCCGTGCTTTATGGCTACACCTTC
CATSRATGSVLYGYTF
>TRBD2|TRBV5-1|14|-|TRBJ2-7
TGCGCCAGCAGCTTGGCGGGAGGGGCCTACGAGCAGTACTTC
CASSLAGGAYEQYF
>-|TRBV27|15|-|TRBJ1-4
TGTGCCAGCAGTGCTCTGGGCTCGGGGGATGAAAAACTGTTTTTT
CASSALGSGDEKLFF
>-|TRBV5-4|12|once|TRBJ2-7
TGTGCCAGCAGCTTCAGGGGTGGAGAGCAGTACTTC
CASSFRGGEQYF
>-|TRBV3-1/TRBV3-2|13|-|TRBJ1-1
TGTGCCAGCAGCCCGGGGGAGTGGGGTGAAGCTTTCTTT
CASSPGEWGEAFF
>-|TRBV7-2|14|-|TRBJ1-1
TGTGCCAGCAGCTATTACCCCGGGAACACTGAAGCTTTCTTT
CASSYYPGNTEAFF
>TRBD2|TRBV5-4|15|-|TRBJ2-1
TGTGCCAGCAGCTCCCTAGCGGGAGAGTACAATGAGCAGTTCTTC
CASSSLAGEYNEQFF
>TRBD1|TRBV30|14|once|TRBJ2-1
TGTGCCGGCCGAGGGGGCAGCGCCTACAATGAGCAGTTCTTC
CAGRGGSAYNEQFF
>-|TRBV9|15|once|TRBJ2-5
TGTGCCACGCATTGTAAATTACAGGGTCAAGAGACCCAGTACTTC
CATHCKLQGQETQYF
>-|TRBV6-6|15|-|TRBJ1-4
TGTGCCAGCAGTTACTGGGAGCTGAAGGCCCAAAAACTGTTTTTT
CASSYWELKAQKLFF
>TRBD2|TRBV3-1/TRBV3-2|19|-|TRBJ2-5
TGTGCCAGCAAAAGTGGCGGGACTAGCGGAGGAACCGCCCAAGAGACCCAGTACTTC
CASKSGGTSGGTAQETQYF
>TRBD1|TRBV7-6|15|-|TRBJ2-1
TGTGCCAGCAGCTTCCGGACAGGACCCTACAATGGGCAGTTCTTC
CASSFRTGPYNGQFF
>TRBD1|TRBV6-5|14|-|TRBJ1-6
TGTGCCAGCAGTAACAGGGGGCACAATTCACCCCTCCACTTT
CASSNRGHNSPLHF
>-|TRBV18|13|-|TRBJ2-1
TGTGCCAGCTCAGCAGGACAGATCAATGAGCAGTTCTTC
CASSAGQINEQFF